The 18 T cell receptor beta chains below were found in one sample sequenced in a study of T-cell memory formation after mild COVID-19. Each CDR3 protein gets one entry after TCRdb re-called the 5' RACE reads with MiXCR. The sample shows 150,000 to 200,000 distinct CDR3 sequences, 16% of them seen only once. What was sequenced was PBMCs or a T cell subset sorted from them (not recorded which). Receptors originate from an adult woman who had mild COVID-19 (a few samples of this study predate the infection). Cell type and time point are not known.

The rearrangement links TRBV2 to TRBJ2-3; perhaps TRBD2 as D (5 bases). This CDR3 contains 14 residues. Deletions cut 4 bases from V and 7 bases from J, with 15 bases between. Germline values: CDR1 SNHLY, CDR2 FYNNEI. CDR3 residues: CASSVGSGTHTQYF. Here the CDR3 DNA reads TGTGCCAGCAGTGTAGGCAGCGGCACGCATACGCAGTATTTT.

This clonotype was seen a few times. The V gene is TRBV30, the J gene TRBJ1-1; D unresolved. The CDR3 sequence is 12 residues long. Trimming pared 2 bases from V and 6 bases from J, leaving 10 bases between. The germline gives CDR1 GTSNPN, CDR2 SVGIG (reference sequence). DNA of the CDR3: TGTGCCTGGAGTATACAATTAGCTGAAGCTTTCTTT. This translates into CAWSIQLAEAFF.

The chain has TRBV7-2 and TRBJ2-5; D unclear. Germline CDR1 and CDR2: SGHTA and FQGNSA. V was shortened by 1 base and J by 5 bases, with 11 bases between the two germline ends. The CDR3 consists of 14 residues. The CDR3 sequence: CASSLELVGETQYF. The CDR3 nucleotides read TGTGCCAGCAGCTTAGAACTGGTGGGGGAGACCCAGTACTTC.

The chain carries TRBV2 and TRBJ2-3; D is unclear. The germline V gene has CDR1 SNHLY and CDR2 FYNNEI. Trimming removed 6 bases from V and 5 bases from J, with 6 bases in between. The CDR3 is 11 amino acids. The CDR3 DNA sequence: TGTGCCAGCAGGATTCTAGATACGCAGTATTTT. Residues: CASRILDTQYF.

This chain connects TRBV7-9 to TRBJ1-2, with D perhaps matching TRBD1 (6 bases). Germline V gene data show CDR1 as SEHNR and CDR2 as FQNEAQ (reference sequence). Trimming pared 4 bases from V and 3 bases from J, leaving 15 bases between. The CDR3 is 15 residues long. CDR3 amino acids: CASSSWGQGHYGYTF. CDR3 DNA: TGTGCCAGCAGCTCGTGGGGGCAGGGTCACTATGGCTACACCTTC. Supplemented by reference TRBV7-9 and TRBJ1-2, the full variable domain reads DTGVSQNPRHKITKRGQNVTFRCDPISEHNRLYWYRQTLGQGPEFLTYFQNEAQLEKSRLLSDRFSAERPKGSFSTLEIQRTEQGDSAMYLCASSSWGQGHYGYTFGSGTRLTVV.

In DNA, the CDR3 is TGTGCCAGCAGTTCGAGACCGGGACTAAGTCCGGAGACCCAGTACTTC. Translating it yields CASSSRPGLSPETQYF. The rearrangement uses TRBV27 and TRBJ2-5; 7 bases line up with TRBD2. V was clipped by 4 bases and J by 5 bases; unmatched bases: 13. The V gene's germline CDR1 is MNHEY and CDR2 SMNVEV (reference sequence). The CDR3 sequence is 16 residues long.

Here the CDR3 DNA reads TGTGCCAGCAGCCACAGCGGGAACACCGGGGAGCTGTTTTTT. It codes for CASSHSGNTGELFF. The genes are TRBV12-3 or TRBV12-4 and TRBJ2-2; TRBD2 might be the D (5 bases). This CDR3 has 14 residues. V was pared by 6 bases and J by 1 base, with 9 bases between.

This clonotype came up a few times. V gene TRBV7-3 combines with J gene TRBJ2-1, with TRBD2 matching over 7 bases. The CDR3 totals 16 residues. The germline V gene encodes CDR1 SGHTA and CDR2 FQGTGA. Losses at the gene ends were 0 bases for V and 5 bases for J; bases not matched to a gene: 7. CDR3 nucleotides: TGTGCCAGCAGCTTAACGAGGCAGCGGGGTAACAATGAGCAGTTCTTC. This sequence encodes CASSLTRQRGNNEQFF.

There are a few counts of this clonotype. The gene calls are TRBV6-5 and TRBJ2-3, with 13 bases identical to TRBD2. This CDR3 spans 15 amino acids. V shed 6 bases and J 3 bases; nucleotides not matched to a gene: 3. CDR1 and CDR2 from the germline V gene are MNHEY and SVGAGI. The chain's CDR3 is CASRRGLAGTDTQYF. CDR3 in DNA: TGTGCCAGCAGACGGGGACTAGCGGGGACAGATACGCAGTATTTT.

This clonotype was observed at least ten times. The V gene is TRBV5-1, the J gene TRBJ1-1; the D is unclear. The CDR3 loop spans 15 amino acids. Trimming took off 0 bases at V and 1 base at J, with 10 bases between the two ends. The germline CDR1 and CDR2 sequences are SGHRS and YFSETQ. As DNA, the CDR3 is TGCGCCAGCAGCTTGGAGGCAGCGGGGAACACTGAAGCTTTCTTT. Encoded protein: CASSLEAAGNTEAFF.

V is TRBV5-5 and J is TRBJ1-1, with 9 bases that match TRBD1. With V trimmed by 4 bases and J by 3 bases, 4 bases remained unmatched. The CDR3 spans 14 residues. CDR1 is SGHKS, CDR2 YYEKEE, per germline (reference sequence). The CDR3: CASSDGTGYTEAFF. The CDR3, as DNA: TGTGCCAGCAGCGATGGGACAGGGTACACTGAAGCTTTCTTT.

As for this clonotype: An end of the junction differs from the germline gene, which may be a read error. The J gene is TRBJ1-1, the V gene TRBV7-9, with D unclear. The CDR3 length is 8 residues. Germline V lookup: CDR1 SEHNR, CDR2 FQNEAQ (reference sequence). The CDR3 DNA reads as TGTGCCAGGCTCCCTCCTACCTTT. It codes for CARLPPTF.

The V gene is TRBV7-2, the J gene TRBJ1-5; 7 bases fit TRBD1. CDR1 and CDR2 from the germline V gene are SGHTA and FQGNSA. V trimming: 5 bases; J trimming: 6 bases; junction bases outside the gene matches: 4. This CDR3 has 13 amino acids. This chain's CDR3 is CASSPRGGQPQHF. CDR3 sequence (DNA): TGTGCCAGCAGCCCCAGGGGGGGTCAGCCCCAGCATTTT.

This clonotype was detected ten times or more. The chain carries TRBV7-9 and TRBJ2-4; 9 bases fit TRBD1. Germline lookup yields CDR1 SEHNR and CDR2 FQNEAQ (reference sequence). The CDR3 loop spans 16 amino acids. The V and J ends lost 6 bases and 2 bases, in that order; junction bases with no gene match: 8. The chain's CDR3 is CASSLPGTGTKNIQYF. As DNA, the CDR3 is TGTGCCAGCAGTTTACCCGGGACAGGGACCAAAAACATTCAGTACTTC.

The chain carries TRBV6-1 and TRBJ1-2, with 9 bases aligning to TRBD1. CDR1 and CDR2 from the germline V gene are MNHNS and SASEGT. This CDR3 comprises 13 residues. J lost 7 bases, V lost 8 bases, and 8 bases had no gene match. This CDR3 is CASQGGTGFGYTF. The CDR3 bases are TGTGCCAGCCAGGGCGGGACAGGGTTTGGCTACACCTTC.

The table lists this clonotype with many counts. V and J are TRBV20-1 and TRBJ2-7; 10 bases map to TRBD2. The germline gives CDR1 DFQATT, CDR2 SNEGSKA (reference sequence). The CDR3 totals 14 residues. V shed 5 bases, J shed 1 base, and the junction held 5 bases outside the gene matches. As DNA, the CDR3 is TGCAGTGCTCCCGGACTAGCGGCATCCTACGAGCAGTACTTC. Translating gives CSAPGLAASYEQYF.

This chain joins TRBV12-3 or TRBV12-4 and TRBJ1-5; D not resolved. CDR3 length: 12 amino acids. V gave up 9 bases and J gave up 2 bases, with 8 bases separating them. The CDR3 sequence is CASCRRNQPQHF. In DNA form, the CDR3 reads TGTGCCAGTTGCAGGCGCAATCAGCCCCAGCATTTT.

The CDR3 is CAISVGGKEQFF. The CDR3 DNA is TGTGCCATCAGTGTAGGGGGTAAAGAGCAGTTCTTC. The V gene is TRBV10-3, the J gene TRBJ2-1, with D maybe TRBD1 (6 bases). Germline V gene sequence: CDR1 ENHRY, CDR2 SYGVKD. Between the trimmed V and J ends, which lost 4 bases and 10 bases, there was a span of 11 bases. The CDR3 runs to 12 residues.